Reported below is one T cell receptor beta chain. Its antigen is undetermined. CDR1 is MNHEY, CDR2 SVGAGI, per germline. The CDR3 has 11 residues. V was trimmed by 7 bases and J by 10 bases, leaving 11 bases between them. These data come from a study of monozygotic twins with cystic fibrosis. Study-wide results and caveats: Low clonality (median roughly 0.0095) suggested a mostly naive repertoire. No link emerged between shared CDR3 counts and age, concordance or severity. Co-twins had the most similar V usage for 13 of 16 pairs, J for 8. Nucleotide-identical clonotype sharing was significantly higher within monozygotic CF twin pairs than between unrelated CF individuals.

The assay was immunoSEQ multiplex PCR, and TCRdb's table has in-frame clones only and misses some. Here the sample spans some 31,000 clones, around four fifths being singletons. The V gene is TRBV6-5, the J gene TRBJ2-1; D not resolved. The sequence was obtained from a girl aged 2 to 9 with cystic fibrosis. Sequences were obtained from blood. Written as DNA, the CDR3 is TGTGCCAGCAACGGTCCCGGGGAGCAGTTCTTC. Protein product: CASNGPGEQFF.